Following are 9 T cell receptor beta chains from one sample sequenced in a study of CXCR3-negative and CXCR3-positive naive CD8 T cells. Carrying UMI labels, the TRB cDNA libraries were prepared through 5' RACE. TCRdb reanalyzed the 5' RACE reads and collapses them to one entry per CDR3 protein, without DNA. Recorded here are tens of thousands of distinct CDR3 sequences; the top ten clones represent more than 1.3%. Sequencing was carried out using naive CXCR3- CD8+ T cells from blood. The subset is: CD45RO-CCR7+CD27+CD95- naive CD8+ T cells lacking CXCR3 (TNR3-). These receptors all come from a human donor in good health. Some clones in this sample may be carry-over from other donors' samples.

This chain uses TRBV29-1 with TRBJ2-7. The CDR3 consists of 14 residues. Germline V gene data show CDR1 as SQVTM and CDR2 as ANQGSEA. The chain's CDR3 is CSVEVVGSPYEQYF.

The CDR3 region is CASSYGAELSNYEQYF. The chain employs TRBV6-5 and TRBJ2-7; TCRdb outputs TRBD1, but without DNA this stays unchecked. CDR1 and CDR2 from the germline V gene are MNHEY and SVGAGI. CDR3 size: 16 residues.

CDR3 amino acids: CASSGAGANTGELFF. The gene calls are TRBV12-3 or TRBV12-4 and TRBJ2-2; TCRdb returns TRBD1, unconfirmable since there is no DNA. This CDR3 has 15 amino acids.

This chain links TRBV5-6 with TRBJ2-1; TCRdb calls TRBD1, which cannot be checked without DNA. This CDR3 has 16 residues. CDR1 is SGHDT, CDR2 YYEEEE, per germline. This CDR3 reads CASSSRAGDSYNEQFF.

The chain combines TRBV20-1 with TRBJ2-7; TCRdb calls TRBD2, which cannot be checked without DNA. The CDR3 has 14 amino acids. Germline V CDR1 and CDR2: DFQATT, SNEGSKA (reference sequence). The CDR3 here is CSAREPTSRYEQYF.

The rearrangement links TRBV6-2 or TRBV6-3 to TRBJ2-7; TCRdb gives TRBD2 as the D gene, but with no DNA this cannot be confirmed. Germline CDR1 MNHEY, CDR2 SVGEGT. This CDR3 is 16 amino acids long. The CDR3 sequence is CASSYGDHSGSREQYF.

This chain links TRBV7-9 with TRBJ2-1. The CDR3 has 16 amino acids. Germline V CDR1 and CDR2: SEHNR, FQNEAQ (reference sequence). CDR3 protein: CASSLGAQHPYNEQFF.

The chain employs TRBV7-9 and TRBJ1-5. The germline CDR1 and CDR2 sequences are SEHNR and FQNEAQ (reference sequence). This CDR3 has 15 residues. CDR3 protein: CASSLSGRTNQPQHF.

The chain links TRBV7-2 to TRBJ1-1. The CDR3 is made up of 12 amino acids. Germline V lookup: CDR1 SGHTA, CDR2 FQGNSA. CDR3 loop: CASSPRNTEAFF.